The 21 T cell receptor beta chains below were found in one sample sequenced in a study of blood T cell repertoires in COVID-19. Produced via immunoSEQ multiplex PCR; TCRdb's table is partial and in-frame only. Of under 60,000 clones listed, less than 80% are singletons. The material sequenced was peripheral blood. Receptor source: a man in his 70s with acute or convalescent COVID-19.

The chain joins TRBV9 to TRBJ1-4; 9 bases are a match to TRBD1. V shed 3 bases, J shed 7 bases, and the junction held 7 bases outside the gene matches. In germline, CDR1 is SGDLS, CDR2 YYNGEE. CDR3 length: 15 residues. The CDR3 here is CASSGSGTGSEKLFF. CDR3 in DNA: TGTGCCAGCAGCGGATCCGGGACAGGGTCTGAAAAACTGTTTTTT.

The V gene is TRBV28, the J gene TRBJ1-5; maybe TRBD1 (6 bases). The CDR3 has 15 residues. V lost 2 bases, J lost 6 bases, and 14 bases lay in between. Germline V gives CDR1 MDHEN, CDR2 SYDVKM. The CDR3 DNA sequence: TGTGCCAGCAGTTTAAAGGCAGGGGTTTTTCAGCCCCAGCATTTT. Protein product: CASSLKAGVFQPQHF. Together with reference TRBV28 and TRBJ1-5, the CDR3 gives the full variable domain: DVKVTQSSRYLVKRTGEKVFLECVQDMDHENMFWYRQDPGLGLRLIYFSYDVKMKEKGDIPEGYSVSREKKERFSLILESASTNQTSMYLCASSLKAGVFQPQHFGDGTRLSIL.

The rearrangement joins TRBV4-2 to TRBJ1-1; D possibly corresponds to TRBD1 (5 bases). Germline V gives CDR1 LGHNA, CDR2 YNFKEQ. Trimming pared 3 bases from V and 3 bases from J, leaving 11 bases between. The CDR3 has 14 residues. This chain's CDR3 is CASSQTAGDTEAFF. Here the CDR3 DNA reads TGTGCCAGCAGCCAGACAGCGGGGGACACTGAAGCTTTCTTT.

The chain carries TRBV12-3 or TRBV12-4 and TRBJ2-5, with no clear D. The CDR3 is 13 residues long. Deletions cut 5 bases from V and 4 bases from J, with 11 bases between. The CDR3 reads CASSPRPGETQYF. The DNA of the CDR3 is TGTGCCAGCAGTCCAAGACCGGGAGAGACCCAGTACTTC.

The chain has TRBV7-6 and TRBJ2-1; D gene ambiguous. From germline, CDR1 is SGHVS and CDR2 FNYEAQ. The CDR3 spans 15 residues. Trimming left V 11 bases short and J 1 base short, with 18 bases between. The CDR3 sequence is CASSGDAFSYNEQFF. CDR3 bases: TGTGCCTCATCAGGCGATGCATTTTCCTACAATGAGCAGTTCTTC.

This sequence joins TRBV24-1 and TRBJ1-2; unclear D gene. Germline loops: CDR1 KGHDR, CDR2 SFDVKD. This CDR3 is 16 amino acids long. Trimming cost V 3 bases and J 7 bases, with 20 bases left between them. The CDR3 coding sequence is TGTGCCACCAGTGATGGTCCAGGAACGAATGTGGGTGGCTACACCTTC. Translated, it gives CATSDGPGTNVGGYTF.

The chain is built from TRBV6-5 and TRBJ1-4; no clear D gene. This CDR3 region has 16 residues. V was shortened by 2 bases and J by 0 bases, with 10 bases between the two germline ends. Per the germline V gene, CDR1 is MNHEY and CDR2 is SVGAGI. Written as DNA, the CDR3 is TGTGCCAGCAGTTACCGAGATCCTGCAACTAATGAAAAACTGTTTTTT. Amino acids: CASSYRDPATNEKLFF.

This clone was seen only a few times. The gene calls are TRBV10-1 and TRBJ2-2; the D is unclear. V lost 4 bases and J lost 5, with 14 bases in between. The length of the CDR3 is 15 residues. Per germline, CDR1 WNHNN and CDR2 SYGVQD (reference sequence). CDR3 protein: CASSGDGGPTGELFF. DNA for the CDR3: TGCGCCAGCAGTGGAGACGGCGGCCCGACCGGGGAGCTGTTTTTT.

The rearrangement joins TRBV11-2 to TRBJ2-1; TRBD2 agrees at 14 bases. Trimming took 5 bases from V and 5 from J; bases not matched to a gene: 8. CDR1 and CDR2 from the germline V gene are SGHAT and FQNNGV. CDR3 size: 17 residues. The chain's CDR3 is CASSIGLAGGLNNEQFF. CDR3 sequence (DNA): TGTGCCAGCAGCATTGGACTAGCGGGGGGCCTTAACAATGAGCAGTTCTTC. Full variable domain (outside the CDR3, taken from reference TRBV11-2 and TRBJ2-1): EAGVAQSPRYKIIEKRQSVAFWCNPISGHATLYWYQQILGQGPKLLIQFQNNGVVDDSQLPKDRFSAERLKGVDSTLKIQPAKLEDSAVYLCASSIGLAGGLNNEQFFGPGTRLTVL.

The J gene is TRBJ2-1, the V gene TRBV7-9; possible D gene TRBD2, 5 bases. With 0 bases removed from V and 9 bases from J, the gap between germline ends came to 15 bases. The CDR3 covers 15 residues. Germline CDR1 and CDR2: SEHNR and FQNEAQ (reference sequence). The CDR3 DNA follows: TGTGCCAGCAGCTTAGCGGAGGTGGGCCTACGTGAGCAGTTCTTC. Its protein product is CASSLAEVGLREQFF.

The chain couples TRBV11-2 to TRBJ1-2; 8 bases are shared with TRBD1. This CDR3 region has 16 residues. After removal of 7 bases from V and 5 bases from J, the junction contained 15 bases not matched to a gene. From germline, CDR1 is SGHAT and CDR2 FQNNGV. CDR3 nucleotide sequence: TGTGCCAGCACTCTCAGCCGGGACAGGTTCCTTTATGGCTACACCTTC. Encoded protein: CASTLSRDRFLYGYTF. Variable domain in full (rest from reference TRBV11-2 and TRBJ1-2): EAGVAQSPRYKIIEKRQSVAFWCNPISGHATLYWYQQILGQGPKLLIQFQNNGVVDDSQLPKDRFSAERLKGVDSTLKIQPAKLEDSAVYLCASTLSRDRFLYGYTFGSGTRLTVV.

This clone came up once. The V call is TRBV2, the J call TRBJ2-3; 7 nucleotides line up with TRBD2. CDR1 is SNHLY and CDR2 is FYNNEI in the germline V gene. CDR3 length equals 15 residues. Trimming at V came to 4 bases and at J to 1 base, leaving 5 bases not matched to a gene. The chain's CDR3 is CASSGGLIRTDTQYF. The CDR3 DNA sequence: TGTGCCAGCAGTGGGGGACTAATTCGCACAGATACGCAGTATTTT.

This sequence joins TRBV28 and TRBJ2-2; 11 bases line up with TRBD2. Losses at the gene ends were 1 base for V and 5 bases for J; bases not matched to a gene: 3. This CDR3 has 16 residues. The germline V gene encodes CDR1 MDHEN and CDR2 SYDVKM. The CDR3 region has the DNA TGTGCCAGCAGTTTATTTCTAGCGGGGGGAACCGGGGAGCTGTTTTTT. This gives the protein CASSLFLAGGTGELFF.

The chain links TRBV15 to TRBJ2-3, with a possible D match to TRBD2 (5 bases). V gave up 1 base and J gave up 2 bases, with 10 bases separating them. The CDR3 length is 15 residues. The germline gives CDR1 LNHNV, CDR2 YYDKDF (reference sequence). In DNA, the CDR3 is TGTGCCACCAGCAGAGCAGCGGTCTTCACAGATACGCAGTATTTT. It translates to CATSRAAVFTDTQYF.

J is TRBJ1-5 and V is TRBV19; 7 bases align to TRBD1. Germline-derived CDR1 and CDR2 are LNHDA and SQIVND (reference sequence). V shed 4 bases and J 4 bases; nucleotides not matched to a gene: 13. The CDR3 runs to 17 residues. The CDR3 sequence: CASSRTRQGLWNQPQHF. CDR3 sequence (DNA): TGTGCCAGTAGTAGGACACGACAGGGCTTGTGGAATCAGCCCCAGCATTTT.

This rearrangement joins TRBV11-2 to TRBJ1-2, with 7 bases identical to TRBD1. The CDR3 sequence is 12 residues long. V gave up 2 bases and J gave up 8 bases; unmatched junction bases: 2. Germline CDR1 SGHAT, CDR2 FQNNGV. The CDR3 DNA sequence: TGTGCCAGCAGCTTACAGGGGGAGGGCTACACCTTC. Translation: CASSLQGEGYTF.

The chain combines TRBV5-1 with TRBJ2-1, with 11 bases identical to TRBD2. The CDR3 is 18 residues long. J gave up 1 base and V 3 bases, and 9 bases lay outside the gene matches. Germline V gene data show CDR1 as SGHRS and CDR2 as YFSETQ. CDR3 sequence reads: CASSSPLSGGESYNEQFF. Here the CDR3 DNA reads TGCGCCAGCAGCTCACCGCTTAGCGGGGGGGAATCCTACAATGAGCAGTTCTTC.

The chain links TRBV28 to TRBJ1-1; perhaps TRBD1 as D (5 bases). The CDR3 is 18 amino acids. Germline V lookup: CDR1 MDHEN, CDR2 SYDVKM. The germline V and J ends were trimmed by 1 base and 4 bases, with 22 bases remaining between them. Here the CDR3 reads CASSLSVWRDQKGTEAFF. The CDR3 DNA follows: TGTGCCAGCAGTTTATCAGTATGGCGGGACCAAAAAGGCACTGAAGCTTTCTTT. The full variable domain, its missing parts supplied by reference TRBV28 and TRBJ1-1, is DVKVTQSSRYLVKRTGEKVFLECVQDMDHENMFWYRQDPGLGLRLIYFSYDVKMKEKGDIPEGYSVSREKKERFSLILESASTNQTSMYLCASSLSVWRDQKGTEAFFGQGTRLTVV.

The DNA of the CDR3 is TGCGCCAGCAGCCAAGAGGCGGGACCGAGCACAGATACGCAGTATTTT. Its translation: CASSQEAGPSTDTQYF. This rearrangement joins TRBV4-1 to TRBJ2-3; a possible D gene is TRBD2 (6 bases). Germline CDR1 and CDR2: MGHRA and YSYEKL. Trimming left V 0 bases short and J 0 bases short, with 10 bases between. The CDR3 has 16 residues.

The rearrangement joins TRBV29-1 to TRBJ1-2, with a weak D call TRBD1 (6 bases). The CDR3 runs to 13 residues. The germline gives CDR1 SQVTM, CDR2 ANQGSEA. The V and J ends lost 4 bases and 3 bases respectively, with 12 bases between them. CDR3 in DNA: TGCAGCGTTGCCCAGGGACAAGACTATGGCTACACCTTC. It translates to CSVAQGQDYGYTF.

The chain is built from TRBV13 and TRBJ2-5; D call uncertain. CDR3 length equals 15 residues. The ends were cut back, 0 bases at V and 5 bases at J, with 13 bases in the middle. Looked up from germline, CDR1 is PRHDT and CDR2 is FYEKMQ (reference sequence). The CDR3 DNA reads TGTGCCAGCAGCTTAGGCCCACTCTGGTGGGAGACCCAGTACTTC. Translating it yields CASSLGPLWWETQYF.